The 21 T cell receptor beta chains given below trace back to one sample, sequenced in a study of cytomegalovirus exposure and HLA in healthy donors. The method was immunoSEQ multiplex PCR; TCRdb's version includes in-frame clones alone and lacks a portion of them. This table holds about 130,000 clones, around nine tenths found once. Sequencing was done on a sample of PBMCs. The receptors were sampled from a man younger than 40 in good health and CMV-seronegative.

Note on this clone: An end of the junction differs from the germline gene, which may be a read error. The rearrangement joins TRBV5-4 to TRBJ2-1; D possibly corresponds to TRBD2 (5 bases). CDR3 length: 16 residues. Per germline, CDR1 SGHNT and CDR2 YYREEE (reference sequence). This CDR3 is CASSPDWSPSDNEQFF. The CDR3 DNA sequence: TGTGCCAGCAGCCCGGACTGGTCACCCTCCGACAATGAGCAGTTCTTC.

In its sample, this clone was seen once. The CDR3 DNA reads as TGTGCCAGCTATACCGACAGGCCGCCCTACGAGCAGTACTTC. It yields the protein CASYTDRPPYEQYF. The genes are TRBV5-8 and TRBJ2-7; D may be TRBD1 (6 bases). This CDR3 is 14 amino acids long. Germline CDR1 is SGHTS and CDR2 is YDEGEE. V dropped 7 bases and J dropped 2 bases, with 16 bases sitting between them. Full variable domain (remainder filled in from reference TRBV5-8 and TRBJ2-7): EAGVTQSPTHLIKTRGQQATLRCSPISGHTSVYWYQQALGLGLQFLLWYDEGEERNRGNFPPRFSGRQFPNYSSELNVNALELEDSALYLCASYTDRPPYEQYFGPGTRLTVT.

The rearrangement links TRBV10-2 to TRBJ2-7; 7 bases align to TRBD1. From germline, CDR1 is WSHSY and CDR2 SAAADI. Germline trimming cut 3 bases from V and 0 bases from J; bases unmatched to any gene: 5. This CDR3 is 15 amino acids long. The CDR3 DNA sequence: TGCGCCAGCAGTGACTGGGACAGCAGCTCCTACGAGCAGTACTTC. The encoded protein is CASSDWDSSSYEQYF.

The chain employs TRBV27 and TRBJ1-5; D not resolved. From germline, CDR1 is MNHEY and CDR2 SMNVEV (reference sequence). This CDR3 contains 16 residues. V lost 6 bases and J lost 5, with 20 bases in between. In nucleotides, the CDR3 is TGTGCCAGCAGGAGCCTCCGGACCGGGAGGGATCAGCCCCAGCATTTT. It is translated as CASRSLRTGRDQPQHF.

CDR3 loop: CASSLASQGSSNYGYTF. The CDR3 coding sequence is TGTGCCAGCAGCTTAGCTTCTCAGGGATCCTCTAACTATGGCTACACCTTC. V and J are TRBV13 and TRBJ1-2; a possible D gene is TRBD1 (5 bases). CDR3 length equals 17 residues. V lost 1 base and J lost 0, with 15 bases in between. Germline loops: CDR1 PRHDT, CDR2 FYEKMQ (reference sequence).

The chain is built from TRBV7-9 and TRBJ2-1; possibly TRBD2 for D (6 bases). With 11 bases removed from V and 8 bases from J, the gap between germline ends came to 13 bases. The CDR3 length is 11 residues. Germline loops: CDR1 SEHNR, CDR2 FQNEAQ (reference sequence). CDR3 nucleotides: TGTGCCGGTCAGGAGGGCTATGAGCAGTTCTTC. Translation gives CAGQEGYEQFF.

The chain combines TRBV5-1 with TRBJ2-1; TRBD1 agrees at 8 bases. The V gene end was trimmed by 0 bases and the J gene end by 0 bases; junction bases not matched to a gene: 5. CDR1 and CDR2 (germline): SGHRS, YFSETQ. The CDR3 length is 17 residues. The CDR3 nucleotides are TGCGCCAGCAGCTTGGTGGGGACAGGACCCTCCTACAATGAGCAGTTCTTC. Translation gives CASSLVGTGPSYNEQFF. The full variable domain, its missing parts supplied by reference TRBV5-1 and TRBJ2-1, is KAGVTQTPRYLIKTRGQQVTLSCSPISGHRSVSWYQQTPGQGLQFLFEYFSETQRNKGNFPGRFSGRQFSNSRSEMNVSTLELGDSALYLCASSLVGTGPSYNEQFFGPGTRLTVL.

The V gene is TRBV5-6, the J gene TRBJ2-7; D unclear. Germline CDR1 and CDR2: SGHDT and YYEEEE. This CDR3 has 13 amino acids. The V gene lost 0 bases and the J gene lost 1 base, with 5 bases spanning the gap. CDR3 DNA: TGTGCCAGCAGCTTGGGAGAGTCCTACGAGCAGTACTTC. Translated, it gives CASSLGESYEQYF.

The V gene is TRBV6-6, the J gene TRBJ2-5; TRBD2 agrees at 10 bases. J gave up 2 bases and V 6 bases, and 6 bases lay outside the gene matches. The CDR3 runs to 15 residues. Per the germline V gene, CDR1 is MNHNY and CDR2 is SVGAGI (reference sequence). Here the CDR3 DNA reads TGTGCCAGCAGCGTTATAGCGGGGGGACAAGAGACCCAGTACTTC. Translated, it gives CASSVIAGGQETQYF.

The V and J genes are TRBV7-2 and TRBJ2-1; TRBD1 matches 9 bases. Trimming cost V 2 bases and J 7 bases; bases outside gene matches: 6. CDR1 and CDR2 (germline): SGHTA, FQGNSA. This CDR3 is built from 15 residues. CDR3 nucleotide sequence: TGTGCCAGCAGCTTATTACGACAGGGGGATAATGAGCAGTTCTTC. This sequence encodes CASSLLRQGDNEQFF.

The J gene is TRBJ1-2, the V gene TRBV5-1; D perhaps matches TRBD1 (5 bases). The CDR3 sequence is 13 residues long. Germline values: CDR1 SGHRS, CDR2 YFSETQ. Trimming pared 7 bases from V and 4 bases from J, leaving 14 bases between. The CDR3 sequence is CASRRDSLYGYTF. In DNA form, the CDR3 reads TGCGCCAGCCGGCGAGACAGTCTCTATGGCTACACCTTC.

The chain is built from TRBV10-3 and TRBJ2-7, with a possible D match to TRBD1 (5 bases). This CDR3 comprises 18 residues. With 3 bases removed from V and 3 bases from J, the gap between germline ends came to 24 bases. Per the germline V gene, CDR1 is ENHRY and CDR2 is SYGVKD. Here the CDR3 DNA reads TGTGCCATCAGTGACCGCGAAGCCCTTTTGACAGTGCGCTACGAGCAGTACTTC. It encodes CAISDREALLTVRYEQYF.

This clone was picked up a small number of times. The chain combines TRBV7-2 with TRBJ2-1, with TRBD2 as a possible D gene (5 bases). Germline values: CDR1 SGHTA, CDR2 FQGNSA. Trimming cost V 3 bases and J 2 bases, with 11 bases left between them. The CDR3 spans 15 residues. This chain's CDR3 is CASSFGLAPYNEQFF. CDR3 in DNA: TGTGCCAGCAGCTTTGGGCTAGCTCCCTACAATGAGCAGTTCTTC.

A single count supports this clone. J is TRBJ1-5 and V is TRBV2; 8 nucleotides line up with TRBD1. There are 17 residues in the CDR3. CDR1 SNHLY and CDR2 FYNNEI come from the germline V gene. V was clipped by 4 bases and J by 2 bases; unmatched bases: 10. The CDR3: CASSGPGGASGNQPQHF. CDR3 bases: TGTGCCAGCAGTGGTCCAGGGGGCGCATCAGGCAATCAGCCCCAGCATTTT.

This rearrangement joins TRBV29-1 to TRBJ1-1; maybe TRBD1 (5 bases). Germline CDR1 is SQVTM and CDR2 is ANQGSEA. This CDR3 is built from 12 residues. V lost 7 bases and J lost 0, with 9 bases in between. The CDR3, as DNA: TGCAGCGGGCAACAGGTGAACACTGAAGCTTTCTTT. The encoded protein is CSGQQVNTEAFF.

The chain uses TRBV19 and TRBJ2-7; D not certain. Germline lookup yields CDR1 LNHDA and CDR2 SQIVND (reference sequence). Trimming shortened V by 7 bases and J by 6 bases, and 10 bases separated the two germline ends. This CDR3 comprises 11 residues. CDR3 in amino acids: CASNARVEQYF. The CDR3 DNA is TGTGCCAGTAACGCTCGGGTCGAGCAGTACTTC.

This chain uses TRBV7-2 with TRBJ1-1, with D unclear. In germline, CDR1 is SGHTA, CDR2 FQGNSA. Trimming stripped 5 bases from V and 1 base from J, with 14 bases between. CDR3 length: 15 residues. CDR3 sequence (DNA): TGTGCCAGCAGCCCGAAAGCAGGTGGGAACACTGAAGCTTTCTTT. It is translated as CASSPKAGGNTEAFF.

The chain links TRBV11-2 to TRBJ1-5; a weak D match, TRBD1 (6 bases). V was shortened by 2 bases and J by 5 bases, with 13 bases between the two germline ends. There are 15 residues in the CDR3. The germline CDR1 and CDR2 sequences are SGHAT and FQNNGV. The CDR3 DNA reads as TGTGCCAGCAGCTTAAACTCAGGGGATGATCAGCCCCAGCATTTT. Translating gives CASSLNSGDDQPQHF.

This chain links TRBV13 with TRBJ2-7; the D is unclear. V lost 6 bases to trimming and J lost 5 bases, with 14 bases between them. Germline-derived CDR1 and CDR2 are PRHDT and FYEKMQ (reference sequence). The CDR3 is made up of 13 amino acids. CDR3 nucleotide sequence: TGTGCCAGCAGTCCCCCCGCTGGAGACGAGCAGTACTTC. Translated: CASSPPAGDEQYF.

V usage is TRBV5-1 and J usage is TRBJ2-7; D might be TRBD1 (7 bases). Trimming took 2 bases from V and 2 from J, leaving 14 bases between them. Germline-derived CDR1 and CDR2 are SGHRS and YFSETQ. CDR3 length: 15 amino acids. As DNA, the CDR3 is TGCGCCAGCAGCTTCAGGGGGGACACCGCCTACGAGCAGTACTTC. Protein product: CASSFRGDTAYEQYF.

This clone has a single count. V and J are TRBV19 and TRBJ2-1; D is ambiguous. V dropped 2 bases and J dropped 0 bases, with 14 bases sitting between them. CDR1 is LNHDA, CDR2 SQIVND, per germline (reference sequence). The CDR3 totals 17 residues. The CDR3 nucleotides read TGTGCCAGTAGTATATCGGGTAGCCGCCCCTCCTACAATGAGCAGTTCTTC. Protein product: CASSISGSRPSYNEQFF.